This entry lists 6 T cell receptor beta chains sequenced from one sample in a study of T cells after yellow fever vaccination. TCRdb re-analysed the 5' RACE reads in MiXCR, keeping a single row per CDR3 protein. The sample contains 400,000 to 650,000 distinct CDR3 sequences, 20% to 25% of which appear only once. The specimen was PBMCs, collected around 3 weeks after the first yellow fever vaccination. These receptors came from a man aged 18 to 30 who received the YFV17D yellow fever vaccine.

The J gene is TRBJ1-3, the V gene TRBV18, with D possibly TRBD1 on 5 matching bases. This CDR3 is built from 17 residues. Germline V gives CDR1 KGHSH, CDR2 LQKENI. Deletions cut 1 base from V and 0 bases from J, with 13 bases between. For the CDR3, the DNA is TGTGCCAGCTCACCACGTATCGCAGGGAGCTCTGGAAACACCATATATTTT. It encodes CASSPRIAGSSGNTIYF.

V is TRBV7-8 and J is TRBJ2-1; possibly TRBD1 for D (8 bases). The V and J ends lost 4 bases and 10 bases respectively, with 14 bases between them. The CDR3 sequence is 13 residues long. Germline V gene sequence: CDR1 SGHVS, CDR2 FQNEAQ. This CDR3 reads CASSSNRGGEQFF. The CDR3 DNA is TGTGCCAGCAGCTCCAACAGGGGGGGGGAGCAGTTCTTC.

The chain uses TRBV4-1 and TRBJ2-7, with D unresolved. The CDR3 sequence is 14 residues long. The V end lost 1 base, the J end lost 3 bases, and 10 bases lay between the germline ends. Germline loops: CDR1 MGHRA, CDR2 YSYEKL. The CDR3 nucleotides are TGCGCCAGCAGCCAAGTAGTTAGCTACTACGAGCAGTACGTC. Protein: CASSQVVSYYEQYV.

CDR3 protein: CASSLTGQGFRSAEQFF. The CDR3 nucleotides are TGTGCCAGCAGCTTAACGGGACAGGGTTTTAGATCTGCCGAGCAGTTCTTC. This chain links TRBV7-3 with TRBJ2-1, with 9 nucleotides matching TRBD1. This CDR3 is built from 17 residues. CDR1 and CDR2 from the germline V gene are SGHTA and FQGTGA. V shed 0 bases and J 10 bases; nucleotides not matched to a gene: 13.

The rearrangement links TRBV5-1 to TRBJ2-7; 7 bases map to TRBD1. The CDR3 contains 13 residues. V lost 3 bases, J lost 5 bases, and 5 bases stayed unmatched. The germline CDR1 and CDR2 sequences are SGHRS and YFSETQ. This chain's CDR3 is CASSYDRENEQYF. As DNA, the CDR3 is TGCGCCAGCAGCTATGACAGGGAAAACGAGCAGTACTTC.

This sequence joins TRBV6-5 and TRBJ2-7; no firm D call. This CDR3 contains 15 residues. Germline V gene sequence: CDR1 MNHEY, CDR2 SVGAGI. V shed 0 bases and J shed 0 bases, with 9 bases lying between them. Here the CDR3 reads CASSYSPWSSYEQYV. In nucleotides, the CDR3 is TGTGCCAGCAGTTACTCTCCCTGGAGCTCCTACGAGCAGTACGTC.